This T cell receptor beta chain is drawn from a study of blood T cell repertoires in COVID-19. Overall study context: Samples taken during acute and convalescent COVID-19 were collected in the United States, Italy and Spain. The analysed material was cDNA or gDNA that came from T cells, B-cell-depleted T cells, or PBMCs.

CDR1 MDHEN and CDR2 SYDVKM come from the germline V gene. V lost 4 bases, J lost 4 bases, and 8 bases stayed unmatched. The CDR3 sequence is 16 residues long. All enrollees were about 18 to 100 years old and from approximately 24 US areas. Original processing notes: Counts of nucleated cells, estimated from reference gene primer amplification, were obtained. This table comes from immunoSEQ multiplex PCR, and its TCRdb copy is limited to in-frame clones, with some not included. V and J calls and clone size are as listed in that table; D and trimming were resolved from the DNA. The sample lists about 210,000 clones, 81% occurring once.

This receptor was obtained from a woman in her 50s with acute COVID-19. The sample taken for sequencing was PBMCs or T cells enriched from blood (not recorded which). This chain joins TRBV28 and TRBJ1-4, with 8 bases identical to TRBD1. CDR3 bases: TGTGCCAGCAGTTCCCCTCAGGGACAGGTTAATGAAAAACTGTTTTTT. Encoded protein: CASSSPQGQVNEKLFF.